Listed below are T cell receptor beta chains from one sample, sequenced in a study of blood T cell repertoires in COVID-19. This table comes from immunoSEQ multiplex PCR, and its TCRdb copy is limited to in-frame clones, with some not included. The sample includes hundreds of thousands of clones, 70% to 90% seen only once; the top ten take over 0.2%. The sample consisted of peripheral blood. The receptors were gathered from a woman aged 18-30 years with acute or convalescent COVID-19. The CDR3 runs from the conserved cysteine through the conserved F or W. A D gene is named only where the DNA matches it firmly. Clone size is not always given. Where it is, it says once, few, many or a class for expanded clones.

V: TRBV6-1
length: 17
J: TRBJ2-3
size: NA
D: TRBD2
DNA: TGTGCCAGCAGTGAGGACGAGGGGACTAGCGGGGCAGATACGCAGTATTTT
CDR3: CASSEDEGTSGADTQYF

V: TRBV25-1
length: 13
J: TRBJ1-3
size: NA
D: NA
DNA: TGTGCCAGCGCGGCGAATCGGGGAAACACCATATATTTT
CDR3: CASAANRGNTIYF

V: TRBV11-3
length: 14
J: TRBJ2-1
size: NA
D: NA
DNA: TGTGCCAGCAGCTCAGCTAGGGGTATCTCTGAGCAGTTCTTC
CDR3: CASSSARGISEQFF

V: TRBV3-1/TRBV3-2
length: 14
J: TRBJ1-2
size: few
D: NA
DNA: TGTGCCAGCAGCCAAGTTCGCAGGGACTATGGCTACACCTTC
CDR3: CASSQVRRDYGYTF

V: TRBV9
length: 16
J: TRBJ1-3
size: NA
D: TRBD1
DNA: TGTGCCAGCGGGATGTTAGGACAGGGCGATGGAAACACCATATATTTT
CDR3: CASGMLGQGDGNTIYF

V: TRBV21-1
length: 12
J: TRBJ1-1
size: NA
D: NA
DNA: TGTGCCAGCAGCAATGGGGCCACTGAAGCTTTCTTT
CDR3: CASSNGATEAFF

V: TRBV3-1/TRBV3-2
length: 19
J: TRBJ2-1
size: NA
D: NA
DNA: TGTGCCAGCAGCCAAGATGCGCAGGGGACACCCGTGGGTTTGAATGAGCAGTTCTTC
CDR3: CASSQDAQGTPVGLNEQFF

V: TRBV19
length: 14
J: TRBJ2-3
size: NA
D: TRBD2
DNA: TGTGCCAGTAGTAATCGGGGGGGCCGGGATACGCAGTATTTT
CDR3: CASSNRGGRDTQYF

V: TRBV10-1
length: 14
J: TRBJ1-2
size: NA
D: NA
DNA: TGCGCCAGCAAGGAACAGCGGGAGCTCTATGGCTACACCTTC
CDR3: CASKEQRELYGYTF

V: TRBV10-3
length: 13
J: TRBJ2-7
size: NA
D: NA
DNA: TGTGCCATCAGTCACGAAGGAGTCAACGAGCAGTACTTC
CDR3: CAISHEGVNEQYF

V: TRBV11-2
length: 15
J: TRBJ1-5
size: NA
D: TRBD1
DNA: TGTGCCAGCAGCTTAGCCGGACAGGGCAATCAGCCCCAGCATTTT
CDR3: CASSLAGQGNQPQHF

V: TRBV30
length: 12
J: TRBJ2-3
size: NA
D: NA
DNA: TGTGCCTGGAGGGGGACTGTATATACGCAGTATTTT
CDR3: CAWRGTVYTQYF

V: TRBV24-1
length: 15
J: TRBJ1-2
size: NA
D: NA
DNA: TGTGCCACCAGTGATGCCTTGACACCAAACTATGGCTACACCTTC
CDR3: CATSDALTPNYGYTF

V: TRBV6-5
length: 13
J: TRBJ2-2
size: few
D: NA
DNA: TGTGCCGGCACCCTGGGGGAGGTCGGGGAGCTGTTTTTT
CDR3: CAGTLGEVGELFF

V: TRBV24-1
length: 18
J: TRBJ1-2
size: NA
D: TRBD1
DNA: TGTGCCACCAGTGACCAACATCCGGGACAGGGCGGGGGCTATGGCTACACCTTC
CDR3: CATSDQHPGQGGGYGYTF

V: TRBV7-3
length: 14
J: TRBJ1-1
size: NA
D: TRBD1
DNA: TGTGCCAGCAGCTTGACAGGGAGCAGCACTGAAGCTTTCTTT
CDR3: CASSLTGSSTEAFF

V: TRBV7-9
length: 13
J: TRBJ2-5
size: NA
D: NA
DNA: TGTGCCAGCAGCCTAGGGAGTCAAGAGACCCAGTACTTC
CDR3: CASSLGSQETQYF

V: TRBV7-9
length: 16
J: TRBJ1-2
size: NA
D: NA
DNA: TGTGCCAGCAGCGCCGGTGACAGCGCCAGGATTTATGGCTACACCTTC
CDR3: CASSAGDSARIYGYTF